Sequencing of this T cell receptor (beta chain) was carried out in a study of T cells in Graves' hyperthyroidism and ophthalmopathy. Overall study findings and caveats: A model of 13 V-J features distinguished ophthalmopathy from stable hyperthyroidism. Most thyroid clonotypes expanded above 0.001 appeared in blood too.

V dropped 5 bases and J dropped 4; count of bases not matched to a gene: 6. Germline V gene sequence: CDR1 SGHVS, CDR2 FQNEAQ. The CDR3 covers 14 residues. Amplified regions were TCR beta CDR3 sequences from RNA transcripts. Primed by the HTBI set, a first-round RT-PCR was run on the TCR CDR3. TCRdb redid the calling of the multiplex PCR reads with MiXCR, one entry per CDR3 protein. The sample contains hundreds of thousands of distinct CDR3 sequences, just over 45% of which appear only once. With a duration under 2 months, the hyperthyroidism was newly diagnosed in patients aged 18 to 65. Diagnoses rested on clinical symptoms, serum thyroxine and TRAb, thyroid ultrasound and orbital computed tomography. Only a few counts were recorded for this clonotype. Its antigen is still unknown.

V and J are TRBV7-8 and TRBJ2-7; 9 bases map to TRBD1. The sequence was collected from a woman under 30 with Graves' hyperthyroidism. The specimen sequenced was peripheral blood or thyroid tissue (not recorded which). The CDR3 bases are TGTGCCAGCAGCCCGGACAGGGGTGTATACGAGCAGTACTTC. This sequence encodes CASSPDRGVYEQYF.